Each of the 11 T cell receptor beta chains below was sequenced from the same sample in a study of blood T cell repertoires in COVID-19. The protocol was immunoSEQ multiplex PCR, while the TCRdb copy is restricted to in-frame clones and leaves out a portion. The table lists over 65,000 clones, around 78% of them singletons. The sequencing input was peripheral blood. Every receptor here comes from a man aged 55 to 70 with COVID-19, enrolled during active disease.

This clone was detected a few times. The V and J genes are TRBV11-3 and TRBJ2-1; 12 positions agree with TRBD1. V lost 0 bases to trimming and J lost 9 bases; unmatched junction nucleotides: 15. Germline V gene sequence: CDR1 SGHNT, CDR2 YENEEA. The CDR3 contains 19 residues. This chain's CDR3 is CASSLDQVFGTGGRGEQFF. In nucleotides, the CDR3 is TGTGCCAGCAGCTTAGATCAGGTTTTTGGGACAGGGGGCCGCGGTGAGCAGTTCTTC.

The gene calls are TRBV11-2 and TRBJ2-3, with TRBD1 identical over 9 bases. The CDR3 spans 15 residues. After removal of 5 bases from V and 5 bases from J, the junction contained 8 bases not matched to a gene. The V gene's germline CDR1 is SGHAT and CDR2 FQNNGV. Here the CDR3 reads CASSQGTGKGDTQYF. CDR3 nucleotides: TGTGCCAGCAGCCAAGGGACAGGGAAGGGAGATACGCAGTATTTT.

The chain combines TRBV5-1 with TRBJ2-2; tentatively, D is TRBD1 (5 bases). The germline CDR1 and CDR2 sequences are SGHRS and YFSETQ. V lost 4 bases and J 4 bases, leaving 17 bases between the germline ends. The length of the CDR3 is 16 residues. The CDR3 region has the DNA TGCGCCAGCAGCCCCAGGGCACCGGGCTCCACCGGGGAGCTGTTTTTT. This sequence encodes CASSPRAPGSTGELFF.

V and J are TRBV7-8 and TRBJ1-6; TRBD1 matches 8 bases. Germline CDR1 and CDR2: SGHVS and FQNEAQ. Losses at the gene ends were 1 base for V and 9 bases for J; bases not matched to a gene: 5. This CDR3 region has 15 residues. CDR3 nucleotide sequence: TGTGCCAGCAGCTTAGAGGACAGGGTGGTTTCACCCCTCCACTTT. Its protein product is CASSLEDRVVSPLHF.

The chain links TRBV7-6 to TRBJ2-3; D possibly corresponds to TRBD1 (6 bases). The CDR3 runs to 15 residues. The V end was cut by 5 bases, the J end by 0 bases, with 12 bases between. Per germline, CDR1 SGHVS and CDR2 FNYEAQ. The CDR3 reads CASSVQGSSTDTQYF. The DNA of the CDR3 is TGTGCCAGCAGCGTGCAGGGGTCTAGCACAGATACGCAGTATTTT.

This chain joins TRBV14 and TRBJ2-7; TRBD2 is a possible D gene (6 bases). The CDR3 spans 16 residues. V was clipped by 3 bases and J by 3 bases, with 18 bases between them. Germline CDR1 and CDR2: SGHDN and FVKESK. The CDR3 nucleotides are TGTGCCAGCAGCCACACCCGGGGGACTCGAGACTACGAGCAGTACTTC. Residues: CASSHTRGTRDYEQYF.

The genes are TRBV27 and TRBJ2-2; TRBD1 is a possible D gene (6 bases). Trimming pared 7 bases from V and 3 bases from J, leaving 9 bases between. In germline, CDR1 is MNHEY, CDR2 SMNVEV (reference sequence). The CDR3 runs to 13 residues. CDR3 region: CASKQGYTGELFF. CDR3 coding DNA: TGTGCCAGCAAACAGGGATACACCGGGGAGCTGTTTTTT.

The chain employs TRBV4-2 and TRBJ1-1; D uncertain. CDR3 length: 12 residues. CDR1 and CDR2 from the germline V gene are LGHNA and YNFKEQ. V lost 1 base, J lost 9 bases, and 9 bases lay in between. This chain's CDR3 is CASSQASRKAFF. CDR3 sequence (DNA): TGTGCCAGCAGCCAAGCAAGCAGGAAAGCTTTCTTT.

This clone was seen a single time. The J gene is TRBJ1-3, the V gene TRBV7-2; D is unclear. This CDR3 is 12 amino acids long. In germline, CDR1 is SGHTA, CDR2 FQGNSA. V was pared by 5 bases and J by 8 bases, with 10 bases between. CDR3 amino acids: CASSPNTYTIYF. For the CDR3, the DNA is TGTGCCAGCAGCCCAAACACATACACCATATATTTT.

This clone showed up just once. The rearrangement joins TRBV9 to TRBJ2-7; 15 nucleotides agree with TRBD2. V gave up 3 bases and J gave up 4 bases; unmatched junction bases: 2. CDR3 size: 15 residues. Germline lookup yields CDR1 SGDLS and CDR2 YYNGEE. The CDR3 here is CASSAGTSGRYEQYF. The CDR3 bases are TGTGCCAGCAGCGCCGGGACTAGCGGGAGGTACGAGCAGTACTTC.

The V call is TRBV3-1 (or the pseudogene TRBV3-2), the J call TRBJ2-3; the D gene is possibly TRBD2 (6 bases). V lost 0 bases to trimming and J lost 3 bases, with 16 bases between them. Germline CDR1 and CDR2: LGHDT and YNNKEL (reference sequence). The CDR3 contains 17 residues. CDR3 nucleotides: TGTGCCAGCAGCCAAGACTATGGCGGGACTCCAACAGATACGCAGTATTTT. This gives the protein CASSQDYGGTPTDTQYF.